This is a list of T cell receptor beta chains from one sample in a study of T cells after posttransplantation cyclophosphamide. The assay was immunoSEQ multiplex PCR, and TCRdb's table has in-frame clones only and misses some. The sample contains 30,000 to 45,000 clones, none of them singletons. Sequenced: PBMCs. The source of these receptors is a girl aged 5 to 17 in good health, CMV-negative, and a related stem cell transplant donor. Both conserved end residues are part of each CDR3. A D gene is named only where the DNA matches it firmly. Size is stated for part of the rows, as once, few or many counts, or as a class when the clone is expanded.

size	V	D	J	DNA	CDR3
-	TRBV5-1	-	TRBJ2-6	TGCGCCAGCAGCTTGGGTGGGCGCTCTGGGGCCAACGTCCTGACTTTC	CASSLGGRSGANVLTF
many	TRBV5-6	-	TRBJ2-5	TGTGCCAGCAGCTTGGGCGGAGCAGAGACCCAGTACTTC	CASSLGGAETQYF
many	TRBV6-1	-	TRBJ2-1	TGTGCCATTGGGGCAGGCGCCTCCTACAATGAGCAGTTCTTC	CAIGAGASYNEQFF
many	TRBV19	-	TRBJ1-5	TGTGCCAGCCGGGACACGAGCAATCAGCCCCAGCATTTT	CASRDTSNQPQHF
many	TRBV10-3	TRBD1	TRBJ1-2	TGTGCCATCAGTGGTGGGACAGCCGGCTACACCTTC	CAISGGTAGYTF
many	TRBV27	TRBD1	TRBJ2-7	TGTGCCAGCAGTACCGGACAGGGTGGCGAGCAGTACTTC	CASSTGQGGEQYF
many	TRBV6-1	TRBD2	TRBJ2-1	TGTGCCAGCAGTGGGACTAGCGGGAGGGCGAGGCAGTTCTTC	CASSGTSGRARQFF
few	TRBV9	TRBD1	TRBJ1-3	TGTGCCAGCAGCGGGGACAGCTTTTCTGGAAACACCATATATTTT	CASSGDSFSGNTIYF
-	TRBV4-1	TRBD2	TRBJ2-7	TGCGCCAGCAGCTTCGGACTAGCGGGGACCTACGAGCAGTACTTC	CASSFGLAGTYEQYF
many	TRBV5-6	-	TRBJ1-3	TGTGCCAGCAGCTTCGTCGGGATGAGCTCTGGAAACACCATATATTTT	CASSFVGMSSGNTIYF
-	TRBV7-8	-	TRBJ1-2	TGTGCCAGCAGCTACCCCGAAGGGAGCTATGGCTACACCTTC	CASSYPEGSYGYTF
many	TRBV7-8	-	TRBJ1-3	TGTGCCAGCAGCTTGTGGAGGGGCAACACCATATATTTT	CASSLWRGNTIYF
many	TRBV19	-	TRBJ1-5	TGTGCCAGTCGGTGGAGCAATCAGCCCCAGCATTTT	CASRWSNQPQHF
many	TRBV6-1	TRBD2	TRBJ2-4	TGTGCCAGCAGCCCCCTAGCGGGGAGCAAAAACATTCAGTACTTC	CASSPLAGSKNIQYF